The text below deals with one TCR beta chain. The antigen is not known. This entry belongs to a study of regulatory T cells in long-lasting Graves disease. Whole-study findings and limits: Reduced TCR diversity was observed in persistent Graves' patients versus newly diagnosed patients. Persistent disease preferred TRBV28, TRBJ1-2 and TRBJ2-5.

To make TCR beta libraries, researchers used iRepertoire HTBI primers and Arm-PCR of CDR3 regions. TCRdb recomputed calls from the multiplex PCR reads with MiXCR, one row per CDR3 protein. The data show approximately 460,000 distinct CDR3 sequences, approximately 16% seen once. Germline assignment: CDR1 SEHNR and CDR2 FQNEAQ (reference sequence). The ends were cut back, 5 bases at V and 10 bases at J, with 9 bases in the middle. The CDR3 spans 11 residues. Stated time point: newly diagnosed GD, antithyroid drugs for less than 3 months. PBMCs provided the RNA from which the TCR library was made. The sample was also linked to a second study, of T cells in Graves' hyperthyroidism and ophthalmopathy. That paper states: Diagnostic decisions used clinical symptoms, serum thyroxine and TRAb, thyroid ultrasound and orbital computed tomography. Most clonotypes expanded in thyroid above 0.001 were likewise present in blood.

The chain employs TRBV7-9 and TRBJ2-1, with D perhaps TRBD2 (5 bases). This TCR was sampled from a woman aged 30 to 39 with Graves disease. The source material was peripheral blood mononuclear cells (PBMCs), sampled at new diagnosis, from a patient treated with antithyroid drugs. In DNA form, the CDR3 reads TGTGCCAGCAGCCCAGACTACGAGCAGTTCTTC. Translated, it gives CASSPDYEQFF.